These 27 T cell receptor beta chains were sequenced from one sample in a study of patients and donors after allogeneic stem cell transplantation. TCRdb analysed the RT-PCR reads with MiXCR anew, one entry per CDR3 protein. In the table there are roughly 960,000 distinct CDR3 sequences, around 17% of which are singletons. The sample was blood, either unsorted or a sorted T cell fraction (not recorded which). All receptors derive from a human donor who was either an allogeneic HSCT recipient or a stem cell or donor lymphocyte infusion donor (not recorded which). It is not recorded whose cells these are; they may come from a transplant donor.

This sequence joins TRBV3-1 and TRBJ1-2, with 7 nucleotides matching TRBD1. V lost 6 bases to trimming and J lost 8 bases; unmatched junction nucleotides: 21. Germline loops: CDR1 LGHDT, CDR2 YNNKEL (reference sequence). CDR3 length: 17 residues. The CDR3 DNA reads as TGTGCCAGCAGTTCCCCTCTCGAGACAGGGCCCAACGTGGGCTACACCTTC. Translating gives CASSSPLETGPNVGYTF.

The chain joins TRBV3-1 to TRBJ2-3, with a tentative D call TRBD2 (6 bases). Per the germline V gene, CDR1 is LGHDT and CDR2 is YNNKEL (reference sequence). V was pared by 0 bases and J by 0 bases, with 13 bases between. The CDR3 has 17 amino acids. In DNA form, the CDR3 reads TGTGCCAGCAGCCAAGAGGAGGGTCGCTCTAGCACAGATACGCAGTATTTT. Protein sequence: CASSQEEGRSSTDTQYF.

CDR3 nucleotides: TGCAGCGCTGTAGTCAGGCCCCAGAACACTGAAGCTTTCTTT. Amino acid sequence: CSAVVRPQNTEAFF. The V and J genes are TRBV29-1 and TRBJ1-1; the D is unclear. Germline V gene data show CDR1 as SQVTM and CDR2 as ANQGSEA. CDR3 length: 14 amino acids. V lost 7 bases, J lost 1 base, and 16 bases lay in between.

The gene calls are TRBV15 and TRBJ2-5; perhaps TRBD2 as D (5 bases). V gave up 2 bases and J gave up 4 bases, with 17 bases separating them. The germline CDR1 and CDR2 sequences are LNHNV and YYDKDF (reference sequence). CDR3 length: 16 amino acids. In nucleotides, the CDR3 is TGTGCCACCAGCAGACCCTCGAAGAGGGTGGGAGAGACCCAGTACTTC. It is translated as CATSRPSKRVGETQYF. The full variable domain, in which reference TRBV15 and TRBJ2-5 provide the parts outside the CDR3, is DAMVIQNPRYQVTQFGKPVTLSCSQTLNHNVMYWYQQKSSQAPKLLFHYYDKDFNNEADTPDNFQSRRPNTSFCFLDIRSPGLGDTAMYLCATSRPSKRVGETQYFGPGTRLLVL.

This clonotype was seen only once. The rearrangement links TRBV6-5 to TRBJ1-2; D possibly corresponds to TRBD1 (5 bases). V was pared by 7 bases and J by 4 bases, with 10 bases between. Germline CDR1 reads MNHEY; CDR2 reads SVGAGI. The CDR3 has 12 amino acids. The CDR3 is CASISTAYGYTF. CDR3 coding DNA: TGTGCCAGCATTTCGACAGCCTATGGCTACACCTTC.

This clonotype was seen at least ten times. This chain uses TRBV12-3 or TRBV12-4 with TRBJ2-7, with D possibly TRBD2 on 5 matching bases. The CDR3 has 11 amino acids. Trimming cost V 4 bases and J 7 bases, with 8 bases left between them. CDR3 amino acids: CASSSEREQYF. The DNA of the CDR3 is TGTGCCAGCAGTTCTGAGCGGGAGCAGTACTTC.

This clonotype was seen only a few times. V is TRBV5-6 and J is TRBJ1-5; TRBD1 is a possible D gene (5 bases). Trimming took off 1 base at V and 6 bases at J, with 11 bases between the two ends. Germline assignment: CDR1 SGHDT and CDR2 YYEEEE. The CDR3 is 14 residues long. CDR3 loop: CASSLWGKGQPQHF. CDR3 nucleotides: TGTGCCAGCAGCTTGTGGGGGAAAGGTCAGCCCCAGCATTTT.

This clonotype appeared a few times. The chain combines TRBV6-5 with TRBJ1-2; D is ambiguous. This CDR3 region has 14 residues. Germline V CDR1 and CDR2: MNHEY, SVGAGI. The ends were cut back, 0 bases at V and 4 bases at J, with 9 bases in the middle. CDR3 sequence: CASSYSSDSYGYTF. The CDR3, as DNA: TGTGCCAGCAGTTACTCATCAGACTCCTATGGCTACACCTTC.

V and J are TRBV2 and TRBJ2-1, with 7 bases aligning to TRBD2. Germline-derived CDR1 and CDR2 are SNHLY and FYNNEI. The CDR3 is made up of 14 amino acids. V dropped 7 bases and J dropped 7; count of bases not matched to a gene: 10. CDR3 residues: CASTNGRPGNEQFF. The CDR3 nucleotides are TGTGCCAGCACGAACGGGAGGCCGGGGAATGAGCAGTTCTTC.

The chain carries TRBV9 and TRBJ2-3; 9 bases fit TRBD1. V lost 3 bases, J lost 7 bases, and 12 bases stayed unmatched. CDR3 size: 16 residues. Germline V gene lookup returns CDR1 SGDLS and CDR2 YYNGEE. The CDR3 spells CASSAPGTGIVNTQYF. In DNA, the CDR3 is TGTGCCAGCAGCGCTCCCGGGACAGGGATTGTCAATACGCAGTATTTT.

CDR3: CASDSTRGRTDTQYF. The CDR3 coding sequence is TGTGCCAGCGACTCGACCCGCGGTCGCACAGATACGCAGTATTTT. This chain connects TRBV5-4 to TRBJ2-3; D unclear. The CDR3 covers 15 residues. The germline CDR1 and CDR2 sequences are SGHNT and YYREEE (reference sequence). Trimming took 7 bases from V and 1 from J, leaving 16 bases between them. Drawing the rest from reference TRBV5-4 and TRBJ2-3, the complete variable domain is ETGVTQSPTHLIKTRGQQVTLRCSSQSGHNTVSWYQQALGQGPQFIFQYYREEENGRGNFPPRFSGLQFPNYSSELNVNALELDDSALYLCASDSTRGRTDTQYFGPGTRLTVL.

This rearrangement joins TRBV4-3 to TRBJ2-2; 7 bases are a match to TRBD2. V was pared by 1 base and J by 3 bases, with 5 bases of the junction left unmatched. Germline V gives CDR1 LGHNA, CDR2 YSLEER. The CDR3 extends over 16 amino acids. CDR3 residues: CASSQGLAAYTGELFF. CDR3 nucleotides: TGCGCCAGCAGCCAAGGACTAGCCGCTTACACCGGGGAGCTGTTTTTT.

CDR3 protein: CASRGYAVGEKLFF. As DNA, the CDR3 is TGTGCCAGCAGAGGATACGCCGTGGGTGAAAAACTGTTTTTT. V and J are TRBV2 and TRBJ1-4; D is ambiguous. The germline CDR1 and CDR2 sequences are SNHLY and FYNNEI. With 6 bases removed from V and 7 bases from J, the gap between germline ends came to 15 bases. This CDR3 contains 14 residues. Filled out from reference TRBV2 and TRBJ1-4, the complete variable domain reads EPEVTQTPSHQVTQMGQEVILRCVPISNHLYFYWYRQILGQKVEFLVSFYNNEISEKSEIFDDQFSVERPDGSNFTLKIRSTKLEDSAMYFCASRGYAVGEKLFFGSGTQLSVL.

The chain combines TRBV4-1 with TRBJ1-2; possibly TRBD1 for D (5 bases). The CDR3 runs 18 residues. Germline V gives CDR1 MGHRA, CDR2 YSYEKL. The V gene lost 0 bases and the J gene lost 0 bases, with 17 bases spanning the gap. CDR3 residues: CASSQEGDGIGANYGYTF. CDR3 DNA sequence: TGCGCCAGCAGCCAAGAAGGGGACGGCATCGGGGCTAACTATGGCTACACCTTC.

This clonotype was recorded a few times. The chain recombines TRBV10-3 with TRBJ2-1, with 8 positions matching TRBD2. The CDR3 contains 14 residues. Germline V lookup: CDR1 ENHRY, CDR2 SYGVKD. J was trimmed by 1 base and V by 11 bases; bases with no gene match: 7. The DNA of the CDR3 is TGTGCCGTTTACGGGGGGGAGTCCTACAATGAGCAGTTCTTC. Encoded protein: CAVYGGESYNEQFF.

A few counts support this clonotype. V usage is TRBV7-3 and J usage is TRBJ2-5, with unresolved D. From germline, CDR1 is SGHTA and CDR2 FQGTGA. Trimming took 4 bases from V and 2 from J, leaving 8 bases between them. The CDR3 contains 13 residues. CDR3 coding DNA: TGTGCCAGCAGCTCCCGGCAGCAAGAGACCCAGTACTTC. Translated: CASSSRQQETQYF.

This clonotype was recorded a few times. The V call is TRBV7-9, the J call TRBJ2-7; D is unresolved. V lost 5 bases and J lost 3, with 23 bases in between. The CDR3 runs 17 residues. Germline CDR1 and CDR2: SEHNR and FQNEAQ (reference sequence). The CDR3 DNA is TGTGCCAGCAGCCTCAACACCGGTGGTAAGGTGATCTACGAGCAGTACTTC. Translation: CASSLNTGGKVIYEQYF.

The CDR3 DNA reads TGTGCCAGCAAGAGGGACGGAAACAATCAGCCCCAGCATTTT. Translation gives CASKRDGNNQPQHF. This chain links TRBV6-1 with TRBJ1-5, with D perhaps TRBD1 (5 bases). The CDR3 is 14 residues long. Germline V gene sequence: CDR1 MNHNS, CDR2 SASEGT. V was trimmed by 7 bases and J by 3 bases, leaving 13 bases between them.

This clonotype was counted once. The rearrangement uses TRBV27 and TRBJ1-1; D ambiguous. The CDR3 runs 13 residues. Trimming removed 0 bases at V and 4 bases at J, with 6 bases between. CDR1 MNHEY and CDR2 SMNVEV come from the germline V gene (reference sequence). CDR3 coding DNA: TGTGCCAGCAGTTTATCGAGCAGCACTGAAGCTTTCTTT. It codes for CASSLSSSTEAFF.

CDR3 in DNA: TGTGCCAGCAGTCTGGACAGGGCCTCACCCCTCCACTTT. Its protein product is CASSLDRASPLHF. The rearrangement links TRBV12-3 or TRBV12-4 to TRBJ1-6, with TRBD1 matching over 8 bases. The CDR3 has 13 amino acids. Trimming cost V 5 bases and J 10 bases; bases outside gene matches: 4.

V and J are TRBV5-6 and TRBJ1-1, with TRBD1 as a possible D gene (5 bases). This CDR3 contains 15 residues. Trimming cost V 5 bases and J 0 bases, with 14 bases left between them. CDR1 is SGHDT and CDR2 is YYEEEE in the germline V gene. The CDR3 reads CASSIQQALNTEAFF. CDR3 nucleotides: TGTGCCAGCAGTATCCAACAGGCCCTGAACACTGAAGCTTTCTTT. Full variable domain (outside the CDR3, taken from reference TRBV5-6 and TRBJ1-1): DAGVTQSPTHLIKTRGQQVTLRCSPKSGHDTVSWYQQALGQGPQFIFQYYEEEERQRGNFPDRFSGHQFPNYSSELNVNALLLGDSALYLCASSIQQALNTEAFFGQGTRLTVV.

V usage is TRBV30 and J usage is TRBJ2-1; the D gene is possibly TRBD2 (5 bases). The length of the CDR3 is 13 residues. Trimming took off 4 bases at V and 0 bases at J, with 7 bases between the two ends. CDR1 GTSNPN and CDR2 SVGIG come from the germline V gene (reference sequence). CDR3 loop: CAWIRGSYNEQFF. DNA of the CDR3: TGTGCCTGGATCCGGGGCTCCTACAATGAGCAGTTCTTC.

The chain uses TRBV29-1 and TRBJ1-1, with unresolved D. The germline V gene has CDR1 SQVTM and CDR2 ANQGSEA. The CDR3 is 15 amino acids. V lost 7 bases, J lost 5 bases, and 23 bases lay in between. The CDR3 protein is CSGNDLLASKTEAFF. CDR3 in DNA: TGCAGCGGCAACGATCTTCTCGCGTCGAAGACTGAAGCTTTCTTT.

This clonotype was recorded a few times. The gene calls are TRBV12-3 or TRBV12-4 and TRBJ1-5, with a possible D match to TRBD1 (5 bases). V was clipped by 8 bases and J by 0 bases, with 14 bases between them. CDR3 length: 15 residues. The chain's CDR3 is CASALGLFSNQPQHF. The CDR3 bases are TGTGCCAGCGCCCTGGGACTTTTTAGCAATCAGCCCCAGCATTTT.

This chain joins TRBV2 and TRBJ2-2, with 9 bases matching TRBD1. The V and J ends lost 9 bases and 3 bases, in that order; junction bases with no gene match: 8. The CDR3 runs to 15 residues. Germline V gene data show CDR1 as SNHLY and CDR2 as FYNNEI. CDR3 nucleotides: TGTGCCAGATCAGGACAGGGGAGTTACACCGGGGAGCTGTTTTTT. Its translation: CARSGQGSYTGELFF.

This rearrangement joins TRBV20-1 to TRBJ1-1; 8 positions agree with TRBD1. This CDR3 has 13 amino acids. The ends lost 0 bases at V and 4 bases at J; junction bases unmatched: 1. Germline-derived CDR1 and CDR2 are DFQATT and SNEGSKA (reference sequence). CDR3 in amino acids: CSARDTGGTEAFF. CDR3 sequence (DNA): TGCAGTGCTAGAGATACAGGGGGCACTGAAGCTTTCTTT.

The chain employs TRBV6-1 and TRBJ2-1, with a tentative D call TRBD1 (6 bases). CDR3 length: 15 amino acids. The germline gives CDR1 MNHNS, CDR2 SASEGT. V was clipped by 5 bases and J by 1 base, with 12 bases between them. CDR3 loop: CASSLTGPSYNEQFF. The CDR3 coding sequence is TGTGCCAGCAGTCTTACAGGGCCATCCTACAATGAGCAGTTCTTC.